This TCR beta chain was recorded in a study of PD-1 blockade in classical Hodgkin lymphoma. CDR3 size: 15 residues. Germline CDR1 SGHRS, CDR2 YFSETQ. Trimming took 1 base from V and 6 from J; bases not matched to a gene: 6. Time point given: cycle 4 day 1 (C4D1), after around six weeks of nivolumab. With no exception, relapse followed autologous stem cell transplantation in all patients, and brentuximab vedotin exposure varied. By magnetic negative selection, CD4+ T cells were purified from thawed PBMCs. Best responses included complete response and partial response; otherwise, the best response was progressive disease. Study-wide findings and caveats: Prior therapy or disease activity may underlie the repertoire differences, whose causes remain undefined.

This clone has a single count. Its antigen is currently unknown. TCRdb's table, derived via immunoSEQ multiplex PCR, lists solely in-frame clones and lacks some. The table records 15,000 to 20,000 clones, around 70% of them present only once. The clonotype originates from a human donor with classical Hodgkin lymphoma. The starting material was CD4+ T cells from blood, obtained before the fourth cycle of nivolumab. V gene TRBV5-1 combines with J gene TRBJ2-1, with TRBD2 identical over 8 bases. The CDR3 DNA is TGCGCCAGCAGCTTGAGTCTAGCGGGCGGCAATGAGCAGTTCTTC. This codes for CASSLSLAGGNEQFF.